A single sample is the source of the 4 T cell receptor beta chains below, sequenced in a study of T cell responses to AZD1222 COVID-19 vaccine. The repertoire was sequenced with immunoSEQ multiplex PCR; TCRdb's copy has only in-frame clones and lacks some. Seen here are some 150,000 clones, about 89% observed once, and the top ten hold 2.9%. Here the sequenced sample was peripheral blood, taken on day 0 of AZD1222 vaccination. These receptors were obtained from an adult in good health.

The rearrangement joins TRBV7-7 to TRBJ2-5; 13 nucleotides line up with TRBD2. The CDR3 loop spans 16 amino acids. V was pared by 5 bases and J by 5 bases, with 8 bases of the junction left unmatched. Per germline, CDR1 SSHAT and CDR2 FNYEAQ (reference sequence). CDR3 in DNA: TGTGCCAGCAGCCCCTGGACTAGCGGGAGTCGGGAGACCCAGTACTTC. Translated, it gives CASSPWTSGSRETQYF.

V gene TRBV4-2 combines with J gene TRBJ2-7; 8 bases fit TRBD1. J lost 0 bases, V lost 1 base, and 5 bases had no gene match. CDR1 and CDR2 (germline): LGHNA, YNFKEQ. The length of the CDR3 is 16 residues. The CDR3 DNA follows: TGTGCCAGCAGCCAAGCCGTGGGACAGGACTCCTACGAGCAGTACTTC. Translating it yields CASSQAVGQDSYEQYF.

This chain joins TRBV10-3 and TRBJ2-3, with D tentatively TRBD1 or TRBD2 (5 bases each). Trimming took 5 bases from V and 2 from J, leaving 11 bases between them. Germline lookup yields CDR1 ENHRY and CDR2 SYGVKD. There are 14 residues in the CDR3. CDR3 sequence: CAISRQGDTDTQYF. The CDR3 DNA sequence: TGTGCCATCAGTAGGCAGGGAGACACAGATACGCAGTATTTT.

In DNA, the CDR3 is TGTGCCAGCAGTTATATACAGAGACCAGATACGCAGTATTTT. As protein: CASSYIQRPDTQYF. J is TRBJ2-3 and V is TRBV6-2 or TRBV6-3; D not certain. The CDR3 totals 14 residues. V dropped 3 bases and J dropped 4 bases, with 11 bases sitting between them. Germline V gives CDR1 MNHEY, CDR2 SVGEGT.